A single sample gave rise to the 5 T cell receptor beta chains below, sequenced in a study of patients and donors after allogeneic stem cell transplantation. TCRdb re-analysed the RT-PCR reads in MiXCR, keeping a single row per CDR3 protein. The sample contains 900,000 to 1,000,000 distinct CDR3 sequences, around 17% of which appear only once. Sequencing was carried out using blood, either unsorted or a sorted T cell fraction (not recorded which). These receptors all stem from a human donor who was either an allogeneic HSCT recipient or a stem cell or donor lymphocyte infusion donor (not recorded which). It is not recorded whose cells these are; they may come from a transplant donor.

The chain is built from TRBV12-3 or TRBV12-4 and TRBJ1-1; D unresolved. V lost 2 bases and J lost 5, with 12 bases in between. The length of the CDR3 is 14 residues. CDR3 in amino acids: CASSLRKSSTEAFF. In nucleotides, the CDR3 is TGTGCCAGCAGTTTAAGGAAGTCGAGTACTGAAGCTTTCTTT.

The chain combines TRBV10-3 with TRBJ2-5; D gene unclear. Trimming shortened V by 3 bases and J by 1 base, and 6 bases separated the two germline ends. Germline V lookup: CDR1 ENHRY, CDR2 SYGVKD. There are 13 residues in the CDR3. The CDR3 DNA is TGTGCCATCAGTGAATACAGCCAAGAGACCCAGTACTTC. This translates into CAISEYSQETQYF.

The chain is built from TRBV29-1 and TRBJ2-5; D possibly uses TRBD1 or TRBD2 (6 bases each). The V gene's germline CDR1 is SQVTM and CDR2 ANQGSEA. The V end was cut by 4 bases, the J end by 5 bases, with 17 bases between. The CDR3 loop spans 14 amino acids. The CDR3 DNA is TGCAGCGTTGTGGGGGCTTTAGCGGCGGAGACCCAGTACTTC. Protein product: CSVVGALAAETQYF.

This clonotype was seen ten or more times. The chain carries TRBV6-2 or TRBV6-3 and TRBJ1-1; D unclear. Trimming removed 5 bases from V and 3 bases from J, with 16 bases in between. CDR1 is MNHEY, CDR2 SVGEGT, per germline. This CDR3 comprises 15 residues. The CDR3 DNA sequence: TGTGCCAGCAGTCGCGAGAGGGAGAGATACACTGAAGCTTTCTTT. This encodes CASSRERERYTEAFF.

This CDR3 reads CASRGRVRGAFF. CDR3 in DNA: TGTGCCAGCAGAGGGCGAGTGAGAGGAGCTTTCTTT. The genes are TRBV27 and TRBJ1-1, with D uncertain. The germline CDR1 and CDR2 sequences are MNHEY and SMNVEV (reference sequence). The V gene lost 6 bases and the J gene lost 10 bases, with 15 bases spanning the gap. This CDR3 is built from 12 residues.